These 18 T cell receptor beta chains originate from one sample sequenced in a study of neurological immune-mediated disorders. TCRdb fed the 5' RACE reads into MiXCR, producing one record per CDR3 protein. The sample contains more than 40,000 distinct CDR3 sequences, 1.9% of which appear only once. Sequenced material: PBMCs. These receptors originate from a woman between 40 and 55 years old with multiple sclerosis.

This clonotype has at least ten counts. The rearrangement uses TRBV7-6 and TRBJ2-5; no clear D. CDR3 length equals 13 residues. V was cut by 5 bases and J by 5 bases, with 12 bases left in between. Germline CDR1 SGHVS, CDR2 FNYEAQ. CDR3 nucleotides: TGTGCCAGCAGCCCAGATGTCTCGGAGACCCAGTACTTC. This encodes CASSPDVSETQYF.

In its sample, this clonotype was seen many times. This chain links TRBV6-6 with TRBJ2-3; unclear D gene. V lost 8 bases and J lost 1, with 7 bases in between. This CDR3 has 12 residues. Germline V gives CDR1 MNHNY, CDR2 SVGAGI (reference sequence). CDR3 region: CASRGGTDTQYF. The CDR3, as DNA: TGTGCCAGCCGCGGAGGCACAGATACGCAGTATTTT.

This clonotype was found many times. The chain combines TRBV6-5 with TRBJ2-2, with D possibly called TRBD1 or TRBD2 (5 bases each). This CDR3 comprises 14 residues. The V end lost 6 bases, the J end lost 4 bases, and 12 bases lay between the germline ends. Germline CDR1 and CDR2: MNHEY and SVGAGI. The CDR3 nucleotides read TGTGCCAGCAGCCGGGACCGACTCACCGGGGAGCTGTTTTTT. Residues: CASSRDRLTGELFF.

This clonotype was counted at least ten times. This CDR3 is CASSPGDTGGYTF. CDR3 coding DNA: TGCGCCAGCAGCCCCGGGGACACCGGTGGCTACACCTTC. The genes are TRBV5-1 and TRBJ1-2, with D tentatively TRBD1 (6 bases). Per the germline V gene, CDR1 is SGHRS and CDR2 is YFSETQ. With 4 bases removed from V and 7 bases from J, the gap between germline ends came to 14 bases. The CDR3 spans 13 residues.

This clonotype was seen ten or more times. This sequence joins TRBV20-1 and TRBJ1-6; D remains unclear. Germline V gene sequence: CDR1 DFQATT, CDR2 SNEGSKA (reference sequence). Trimming shortened V by 0 bases and J by 8 bases, and 17 bases separated the two germline ends. The CDR3 spans 16 residues. CDR3 in amino acids: CSARDQRLAGYSPLHF. The CDR3 nucleotides read TGCAGTGCTAGAGATCAACGGCTGGCGGGATATTCACCCCTCCACTTT.

This clonotype was counted at least ten times. This chain joins TRBV15 and TRBJ2-3; 7 bases agree with TRBD2. V lost 5 bases, J lost 0 bases, and 2 bases stayed unmatched. The V gene's germline CDR1 is LNHNV and CDR2 YYDKDF (reference sequence). This CDR3 region has 14 residues. The DNA of the CDR3 is TGTGCCACCAGCGGGACTACTAGCACAGATACGCAGTATTTT. This translates into CATSGTTSTDTQYF.

This clonotype was counted at least ten times. The CDR3 is CSARDRSVFYGYTF. DNA for the CDR3: TGCAGTGCTAGAGATCGCAGCGTTTTCTATGGCTACACCTTC. The chain couples TRBV20-1 to TRBJ1-2; D not resolved. The CDR3 spans 14 residues. Germline V gene sequence: CDR1 DFQATT, CDR2 SNEGSKA (reference sequence). The V and J ends lost 0 bases and 4 bases respectively, with 12 bases between them.

This clonotype occurred many times. The rearrangement uses TRBV20-1 and TRBJ1-1; D is unclear. CDR3 length: 14 residues. Germline-derived CDR1 and CDR2 are DFQATT and SNEGSKA (reference sequence). V lost 6 bases and J 7 bases, leaving 21 bases between the germline ends. In DNA form, the CDR3 reads TGCAGTGCCTTTCAAGGAGGCAGAACTAGTGAAGCTTTCTTT. This codes for CSAFQGGRTSEAFF.

This clonotype was found many times. CDR3 protein: CAISESGLSRDGYTF. The DNA of the CDR3 is TGTGCCATCAGTGAGTCGGGCCTTTCACGGGATGGCTACACCTTC. The genes are TRBV10-3 and TRBJ1-2; D gene uncertain. In germline, CDR1 is ENHRY, CDR2 SYGVKD. This CDR3 contains 15 residues. Trimming cost V 0 bases and J 6 bases, with 14 bases left between them.

Ten or more counts support this clonotype. The chain couples TRBV5-1 to TRBJ2-3; perhaps TRBD1 as D (5 bases). The V gene's germline CDR1 is SGHRS and CDR2 YFSETQ. The CDR3 has 14 residues. The V gene lost 4 bases and the J gene lost 0 bases, with 9 bases spanning the gap. CDR3 residues: CASSRGQSTDTQYF. The CDR3 DNA is TGCGCCAGCAGCAGAGGACAAAGCACAGATACGCAGTATTTT.

This clonotype was picked up many times. The V call is TRBV7-8, the J call TRBJ2-3; D possibly uses TRBD1 or TRBD2 (6 bases each). The CDR3 runs 15 residues. The ends were cut back, 2 bases at V and 3 bases at J, with 12 bases in the middle. Germline V gene lookup returns CDR1 SGHVS and CDR2 FQNEAQ. In DNA form, the CDR3 reads TGTGCCAGCAGCTTAATCGGGGGCGGTACAGATACGCAGTATTTT. Translation: CASSLIGGGTDTQYF.

As regards this clonotype: The conserved phenylalanine or tryptophan normally closing the CDR3 is absent here, so this likely arose from a read error. V usage is TRBV6-6 and J usage is TRBJ1-2; TRBD1 is a possible D gene (5 bases). Trimming stripped 2 bases from V and 2 bases from J, with 9 bases between. Germline CDR1 reads MNHNY; CDR2 reads SVGAGI (reference sequence). The CDR3 sequence is 14 residues long. CDR3 sequence: CASSYNAGNYGYTC. CDR3 bases: TGTGCCAGCAGTTACAATGCAGGGAACTATGGCTACACCTGC.

This clonotype has ten or more counts. The chain joins TRBV5-1 to TRBJ1-1, with D perhaps TRBD1 (6 bases). Germline V lookup: CDR1 SGHRS, CDR2 YFSETQ. V gave up 1 base and J gave up 4 bases, with 11 bases separating them. The CDR3 is 14 amino acids. CDR3: CASSLFGGATEAFF. The CDR3 region has the DNA TGCGCCAGCAGCTTGTTTGGGGGCGCCACTGAAGCTTTCTTT.

This clonotype was found many times. V gene TRBV20-1 combines with J gene TRBJ2-1; 11 bases align to TRBD2. This CDR3 comprises 16 residues. The V gene end was trimmed by 6 bases and the J gene end by 1 base; junction bases not matched to a gene: 8. Germline-derived CDR1 and CDR2 are DFQATT and SNEGSKA (reference sequence). As DNA, the CDR3 is TGCAGTGCCCTTTCCCTAGCGGGGGGATCCTACAATGAGCAGTTCTTC. This codes for CSALSLAGGSYNEQFF.

This clonotype has more than one count but fewer than ten. V gene TRBV20-1 combines with J gene TRBJ2-6; D not certain. Trimming stripped 3 bases from V and 2 bases from J, with 14 bases between. CDR1 is DFQATT and CDR2 is SNEGSKA in the germline V gene (reference sequence). The CDR3 consists of 16 residues. The CDR3 spells CSASLDGKPGANVLTF. CDR3 nucleotides: TGCAGTGCTAGTTTGGATGGGAAGCCTGGGGCCAACGTCCTGACTTTC.

Ten or more counts support this clonotype. This chain uses TRBV6-5 with TRBJ2-7, with TRBD1 as a possible D gene (6 bases). Germline CDR1 reads MNHEY; CDR2 reads SVGAGI. This CDR3 has 11 residues. V dropped 8 bases and J dropped 2 bases, with 7 bases sitting between them. CDR3 in amino acids: CASGTPYEQYF. CDR3 DNA: TGTGCCAGCGGGACACCCTACGAGCAGTACTTC.

This clonotype appeared many times. V usage is TRBV5-1 and J usage is TRBJ2-1; TRBD1 might be the D (6 bases). In germline, CDR1 is SGHRS, CDR2 YFSETQ. V gave up 0 bases and J gave up 0 bases, with 16 bases separating them. The CDR3 sequence is 18 residues long. CDR3 nucleotide sequence: TGCGCCAGCAGCTTGGTCAGGGACAACAGACGCTCCTACAATGAGCAGTTCTTC. It is translated as CASSLVRDNRRSYNEQFF.

This clonotype was counted many times. The chain uses TRBV6-5 and TRBJ2-7, with 8 bases fitting TRBD1. J lost 2 bases, V lost 2 bases, and 5 bases had no gene match. CDR1 is MNHEY and CDR2 is SVGAGI in the germline V gene. The CDR3 length is 15 residues. The CDR3 loop is CASSYGQGPTYEQYF. The CDR3 bases are TGTGCCAGCAGTTACGGACAGGGTCCCACCTACGAGCAGTACTTC.